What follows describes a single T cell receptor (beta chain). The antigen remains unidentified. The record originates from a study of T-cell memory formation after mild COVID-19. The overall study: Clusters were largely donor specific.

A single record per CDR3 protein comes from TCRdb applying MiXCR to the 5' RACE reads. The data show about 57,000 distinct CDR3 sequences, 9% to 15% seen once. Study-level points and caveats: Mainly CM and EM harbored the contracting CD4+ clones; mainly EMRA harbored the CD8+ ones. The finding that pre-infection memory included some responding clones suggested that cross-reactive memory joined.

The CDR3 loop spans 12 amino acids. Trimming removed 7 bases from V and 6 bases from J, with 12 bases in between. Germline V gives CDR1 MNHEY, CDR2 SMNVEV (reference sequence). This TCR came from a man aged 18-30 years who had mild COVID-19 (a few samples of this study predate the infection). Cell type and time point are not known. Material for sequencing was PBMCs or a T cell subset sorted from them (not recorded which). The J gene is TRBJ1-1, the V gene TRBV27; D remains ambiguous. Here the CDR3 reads CASKVWGAEAFF. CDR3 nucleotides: TGTGCCAGCAAGGTTTGGGGAGCTGAAGCTTTCTTT.